What follows describes a single T cell receptor (beta chain). These data belong to a study of sequential checkpoint blockade in melanoma. At the level of the study: Randomization was 1:1 between first-line nivolumab→ipilimumab and ipilimumab→nivolumab. Maintenance nivolumab came after either treatment sequence.

This sample's treatment: randomized to nivolumab then ipilimumab (arm A) or the reverse (arm B). Patients had received no earlier DNA-damaging chemotherapy. Assay used: immunoSEQ multiplex PCR; TCRdb lists only in-frame clones, some missing. The sample includes over 30,000 clones, about 83% of them seen just once. The sample in question was CD8+ T cells sorted from blood (inferred from file names), obtained from a patient given nivolumab and ipilimumab in sequence. This receptor was taken from a human donor with melanoma.

Written as DNA, the CDR3 is TGTGCCAGCAGCCCTTTCTCGGGAGGATTATACAATGAGCAGTTCTTC. Encoded protein: CASSPFSGGLYNEQFF. The rearrangement joins TRBV9 to TRBJ2-1; 7 bases line up with TRBD2. The CDR3 contains 16 residues. Trimming at V came to 4 bases and at J to 4 bases, leaving 11 bases not matched to a gene. The germline gives CDR1 SGDLS, CDR2 YYNGEE.